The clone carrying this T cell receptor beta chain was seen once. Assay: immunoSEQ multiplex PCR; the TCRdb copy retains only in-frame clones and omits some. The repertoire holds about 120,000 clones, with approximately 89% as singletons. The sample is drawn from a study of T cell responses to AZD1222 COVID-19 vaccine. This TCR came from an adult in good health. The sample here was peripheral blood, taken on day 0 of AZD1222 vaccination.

In nucleotides, the CDR3 is TGCGCCAGCCTCAAAGGGAGCGGGGGGGTTTACAATGAGCAGTTCTTC. Residues: CASLKGSGGVYNEQFF. V and J are TRBV5-1 and TRBJ2-1, with 10 bases identical to TRBD2. The CDR3 covers 16 residues. Looked up from germline, CDR1 is SGHRS and CDR2 is YFSETQ. The J segment lost 4 bases and the V segment lost 7 bases, leaving 11 bases of the junction unmatched.